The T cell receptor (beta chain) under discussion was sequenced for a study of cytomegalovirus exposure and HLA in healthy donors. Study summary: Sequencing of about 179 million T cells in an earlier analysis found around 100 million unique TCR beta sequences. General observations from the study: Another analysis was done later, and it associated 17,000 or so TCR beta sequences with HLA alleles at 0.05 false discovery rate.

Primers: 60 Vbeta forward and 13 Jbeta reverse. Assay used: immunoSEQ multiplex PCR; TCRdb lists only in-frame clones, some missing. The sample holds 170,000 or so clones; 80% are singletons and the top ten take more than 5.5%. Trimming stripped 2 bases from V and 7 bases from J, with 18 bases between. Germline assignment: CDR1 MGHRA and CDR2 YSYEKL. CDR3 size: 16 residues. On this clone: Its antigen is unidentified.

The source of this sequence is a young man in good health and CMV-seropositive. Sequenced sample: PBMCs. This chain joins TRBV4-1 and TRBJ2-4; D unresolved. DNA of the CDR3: TGCGCCAGCAGCCAAATCGGCCAAATGCCCGGGAACATTCAGTACTTC. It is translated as CASSQIGQMPGNIQYF.